This TCR beta chain comes out of a study of cytomegalovirus exposure and HLA in healthy donors. Whole-study findings and limits: As was reported, the classifier diagnosed cytomegalovirus status with high specificity and sensitivity.

Germline CDR1 is GTSNPN and CDR2 is SVGIG (reference sequence). The length of the CDR3 is 15 residues. Trimming removed 0 bases at V and 7 bases at J, with 16 bases between. Remarks on this clone: The antigen remains undetermined.

Measured with immunoSEQ multiplex PCR; TCRdb has only the in-frame clones, and not every one. The table shows 50,000 or so clones, with roughly 94% occurring only once. Sequencing input: PBMCs. This chain uses TRBV30 with TRBJ2-1; D perhaps matches TRBD2 (6 bases). The TCR originated in a man between 18 and 35 years old in good health and CMV-seronegative. The CDR3 DNA follows: TGTGCCTGGAGTGTAGGGCCCGGGAGAAAGAATGAGCAGTTCTTC. Protein product: CAWSVGPGRKNEQFF.